Following are 18 T cell receptor beta chains from one sample sequenced in a study of cytomegalovirus exposure and HLA in healthy donors. Primers: 60 Vbeta forward and 13 Jbeta reverse. Profiled with immunoSEQ multiplex PCR; TCRdb holds only in-frame clones, not every one. Of some 130,000 clones listed, 60% to 80% are singletons. Sequencing was carried out using PBMCs. Receptor source: a male donor in good health and CMV-seronegative.

The V gene is TRBV11-2, the J gene TRBJ2-7; 14 bases match TRBD2. Germline CDR1 and CDR2: SGHAT and FQNNGV. V dropped 5 bases and J dropped 2; count of bases not matched to a gene: 5. This CDR3 is 16 amino acids long. The CDR3 nucleotides read TGTGCCAGCAGCCCCCAGACTAGCGGGAGGGCCTACGAGCAGTACTTC. Translated, it gives CASSPQTSGRAYEQYF.

The rearrangement joins TRBV27 to TRBJ1-4, with 7 positions matching TRBD1. The germline gives CDR1 MNHEY, CDR2 SMNVEV (reference sequence). Trimming cost V 3 bases and J 4 bases; bases outside gene matches: 8. The CDR3 extends over 16 amino acids. The CDR3 loop is CASSFKTGLVNEKLFF. The CDR3 DNA reads TGTGCCAGCAGTTTCAAGACAGGGTTAGTTAATGAAAAACTGTTTTTT.

This chain joins TRBV19 and TRBJ2-1, with TRBD1 as a possible D gene (6 bases). The CDR3 is 15 residues long. V dropped 6 bases and J dropped 6 bases, with 18 bases sitting between them. Germline V gene data show CDR1 as LNHDA and CDR2 as SQIVND (reference sequence). The CDR3 bases are TGTGCCAGTAGCGACCGGGACACCCTATCCAATGAGCAGTTCTTC. Translated, it gives CASSDRDTLSNEQFF. Using reference TRBV19 and TRBJ2-1 for the parts outside the CDR3, the full variable domain is DGGITQSPKYLFRKEGQNVTLSCEQNLNHDAMYWYRQDPGQGLRLIYYSQIVNDFQKGDIAEGYSVSREKKESFPLTVTSAQKNPTAFYLCASSDRDTLSNEQFFGPGTRLTVL.

This chain connects TRBV28 to TRBJ2-3; TRBD2 might be the D (5 bases). The CDR3 is made up of 12 amino acids. Germline CDR1 reads MDHEN; CDR2 reads SYDVKM. V was shortened by 8 bases and J by 2 bases, with 8 bases between the two germline ends. The CDR3 loop reads CASLATTDTQYF. Here the CDR3 DNA reads TGTGCCAGCCTAGCCACCACAGATACGCAGTATTTT.

The chain is built from TRBV12-5 and TRBJ2-2, with 9 bases matching TRBD1. Trimming at V came to 8 bases and at J to 5 bases, leaving 9 bases not matched to a gene. This CDR3 contains 15 residues. Germline-derived CDR1 and CDR2 are LGHNT and FRNRAP. The CDR3 sequence: CASSGTGIGTGELFF. The DNA of the CDR3 is TGTGCTAGTAGTGGGACAGGGATCGGGACCGGGGAGCTGTTTTTT.

The table lists this clone with a few counts. The CDR3 sequence: CASRRAGLTDNYGYTF. CDR3 nucleotides: TGTGCCAGCAGGAGGGCCGGGTTGACGGATAACTATGGCTACACCTTC. This chain connects TRBV5-8 to TRBJ1-2; D is undetermined. V lost 5 bases, J lost 1 base, and 18 bases lay in between. The CDR3 consists of 16 residues. Germline V CDR1 and CDR2: SGHTS, YDEGEE.

The V call is TRBV28, the J call TRBJ2-1; D uncertain. From germline, CDR1 is MDHEN and CDR2 SYDVKM. The CDR3 has 14 amino acids. Trimming pared 6 bases from V and 5 bases from J, leaving 14 bases between. The CDR3 sequence is CASSFNLRDNEQFF. The CDR3 DNA follows: TGTGCCAGCAGCTTCAACCTCCGGGACAATGAGCAGTTCTTC.

There are a few counts of this clone. Mismatch with germline at one junction end may stem from a read error. The rearrangement links TRBV7-7 to TRBJ2-5; TRBD1 matches at 7 bases. CDR1 is SSHAT and CDR2 is FNYEAQ in the germline V gene (reference sequence). This CDR3 has 14 residues. CDR3 DNA sequence: TGTGCTAGCAGCTTGAAGGGGGCAGGGGAGACCCAGTACTTC. Translated, it gives CASSLKGAGETQYF.

The sample holds one count of this clone. This chain links TRBV7-8 with TRBJ2-2, with D tentatively TRBD2 (6 bases). CDR1 and CDR2 from the germline V gene are SGHVS and FQNEAQ. Trimming cost V 5 bases and J 4 bases, with 17 bases left between them. This CDR3 contains 16 residues. The CDR3 DNA reads as TGTGCCAGCAGCCCCCGGGACTCTTCGTCCACCGGGGAGCTGTTTTTT. As protein: CASSPRDSSSTGELFF. Full variable domain (remainder filled in from reference TRBV7-8 and TRBJ2-2): GAGVSQSPRYKVAKRGQDVALRCDPISGHVSLFWYQQALGQGPEFLTYFQNEAQLDKSGLPSDRFFAERPEGSVSTLKIQRTQQEDSAVYLCASSPRDSSSTGELFFGEGSRLTVL.

This chain links TRBV5-8 with TRBJ2-7; possible D gene TRBD2, 5 bases. Germline V gene lookup returns CDR1 SGHTS and CDR2 YDEGEE. V lost 2 bases, J lost 3 bases, and 12 bases lay in between. The CDR3 runs 14 residues. The chain's CDR3 is CASSFGGYGYEQYF. Here the CDR3 DNA reads TGTGCCAGCAGCTTCGGAGGATATGGCTACGAGCAGTACTTC. The full variable domain, rest sourced from reference TRBV5-8 and TRBJ2-7, is EAGVTQSPTHLIKTRGQQATLRCSPISGHTSVYWYQQALGLGLQFLLWYDEGEERNRGNFPPRFSGRQFPNYSSELNVNALELEDSALYLCASSFGGYGYEQYFGPGTRLTVT.

This sequence joins TRBV30 and TRBJ2-6; 9 bases agree with TRBD2. Germline loops: CDR1 GTSNPN, CDR2 SVGIG (reference sequence). CDR3 size: 15 residues. V gave up 3 bases and J gave up 4 bases; unmatched junction bases: 4. The CDR3 DNA sequence: TGTGCCTGGAGGCTAGCGGGGCCCGGGGCCAACGTCCTGACTTTC. Translated: CAWRLAGPGANVLTF.

In this sample, this clone turned up once. The chain carries TRBV7-9 and TRBJ2-1; 11 bases map to TRBD2. Germline V gene lookup returns CDR1 SEHNR and CDR2 FQNEAQ (reference sequence). Trimming took 1 base from V and 5 from J; bases not matched to a gene: 7. The CDR3 consists of 17 residues. CDR3 protein: CASSLVKGTSGHNEQFF. CDR3 DNA sequence: TGTGCCAGCAGCTTAGTAAAAGGGACTAGCGGACACAATGAGCAGTTCTTC.

This clone was counted only a few times. One end of the junction fails to match germline, which may point to a read error. The chain recombines TRBV7-2 with TRBJ2-7, with D perhaps matching TRBD1 (6 bases). CDR1 and CDR2 from the germline V gene are SGHTA and FQGNSA. CDR3 length: 11 amino acids. The CDR3 DNA reads as TGTGCCAGCAGCCTGACAGGCCCCCGGAGCTTC. This translates into CASSLTGPRSF.

This chain uses TRBV11-2 with TRBJ2-1, with 9 bases lining up with TRBD1. The trim removed 6 bases at V and 4 bases at J, leaving 7 bases unmatched. The CDR3 covers 15 residues. Germline V gene data show CDR1 as SGHAT and CDR2 as FQNNGV. Here the CDR3 reads CASSLGTGPYNEQFF. CDR3 DNA: TGTGCCAGCAGTTTGGGGACAGGGCCGTACAATGAGCAGTTCTTC.

This chain links TRBV14 with TRBJ2-1, with unresolved D. V gave up 5 bases and J gave up 0 bases, with 14 bases separating them. The germline gives CDR1 SGHDN, CDR2 FVKESK. This CDR3 has 16 amino acids. The CDR3 DNA reads TGTGCCAGCAGCTTCCGGGTAGGCGGCTCCTACAATGAGCAGTTCTTC. Protein product: CASSFRVGGSYNEQFF.

In this sample, this clone turned up once. CDR3 DNA: TGCAGCGTCCTGACTAGCTTGTATGAGCAGTTCTTC. Its protein is CSVLTSLYEQFF. The chain has TRBV29-1 and TRBJ2-1; 7 bases align to TRBD2. V trimming: 6 bases; J trimming: 8 bases; junction bases outside the gene matches: 7. The CDR3 covers 12 residues. CDR1 and CDR2 (germline): SQVTM, ANQGSEA.

V and J are TRBV7-2 and TRBJ2-3; 11 bases agree with TRBD2. The V and J ends lost 3 bases and 6 bases, in that order; junction bases with no gene match: 8. CDR1 and CDR2 (germline): SGHTA, FQGNSA. This CDR3 comprises 16 residues. The CDR3 spells CASSFSGGATLDTQYF. For the CDR3, the DNA is TGTGCCAGCAGCTTTAGCGGGGGGGCTACGTTGGATACGCAGTATTTT. Supplemented by reference TRBV7-2 and TRBJ2-3, the full variable domain reads GAGVSQSPSNKVTEKGKDVELRCDPISGHTALYWYRQSLGQGLEFLIYFQGNSAPDKSGLPSDRFSAERTGGSVSTLTIQRTQQEDSAVYLCASSFSGGATLDTQYFGPGTRLTVL.

V usage is TRBV2 and J usage is TRBJ2-7, with D perhaps matching TRBD1 (6 bases). CDR1 and CDR2 from the germline V gene are SNHLY and FYNNEI. The ends were cut back, 3 bases at V and 5 bases at J, with 11 bases in the middle. The CDR3 consists of 13 residues. The CDR3 reads CASSDNRADEQYF. DNA for the CDR3: TGTGCCAGCAGTGACAACAGGGCCGACGAGCAGTACTTC.